The 17 T cell receptor beta chains reported below all come from one sample, sequenced in a study of shared clonotypes between healthy human individuals. As defined, naive CD8 cells were CD45RO-negative and positively selected for CCR7, with terminally differentiated effector memory CD45RA+ cells excluded. Measured with immunoSEQ multiplex PCR; TCRdb has only the in-frame clones, and not every one. The sample yields about 2 million clones, about 94% seen once. The sample consisted of naive CD8+ T cells sorted from blood. The receptors originated from a man younger than 30 in good health.

The rearrangement uses TRBV27 and TRBJ2-7; no definite D call. From germline, CDR1 is MNHEY and CDR2 SMNVEV (reference sequence). This CDR3 has 15 amino acids. V lost 5 bases to trimming and J lost 6 bases, with 20 bases between them. This CDR3 reads CASSLIGPEGREQYF. The CDR3 nucleotides are TGTGCCAGCAGTCTGATTGGGCCGGAAGGGCGCGAGCAGTACTTC.

V usage is TRBV9 and J usage is TRBJ2-3; TRBD1 might be the D (6 bases). This CDR3 spans 14 amino acids. V dropped 3 bases and J dropped 4 bases, with 12 bases sitting between them. Per the germline V gene, CDR1 is SGDLS and CDR2 is YYNGEE. The DNA of the CDR3 is TGTGCCAGCAGCGAGGGACACTCGGCAGATACGCAGTATTTT. This gives the protein CASSEGHSADTQYF.

Of note for this clone: At one end, the junction sequence differs from germline, possibly due to a read error. The chain combines TRBV29-1 with TRBJ1-1, with TRBD1 matching 8 bases. CDR1 is SQVTM and CDR2 is ANQGSEA in the germline V gene. The CDR3 totals 13 residues. The CDR3 DNA reads as TGCAGCGTAGAAGACAGGGGTGGAACTGAAGCTTTCTTT. The encoded protein is CSVEDRGGTEAFF.

The chain recombines TRBV5-1 with TRBJ2-2; 9 nucleotides agree with TRBD1. The germline V gene has CDR1 SGHRS and CDR2 YFSETQ. The CDR3 has 16 residues. V shed 4 bases and J 3 bases; nucleotides not matched to a gene: 7. This CDR3 is CASSAQGASHTGELFF. CDR3 DNA sequence: TGCGCCAGCAGCGCACAGGGGGCGTCGCACACCGGGGAGCTGTTTTTT.

The chain couples TRBV6-5 to TRBJ2-7; 8 bases line up with TRBD1. The V segment lost 2 bases and the J segment 7 bases; nucleotides outside the gene matches: 10. Germline CDR1 MNHEY, CDR2 SVGAGI. CDR3 size: 15 residues. CDR3 in amino acids: CASSYGSGGQEEQYF. CDR3 in DNA: TGTGCCAGCAGTTACGGGTCAGGGGGCCAAGAAGAGCAGTACTTC.

The chain employs TRBV19 and TRBJ2-7; 7 bases are shared with TRBD1. The V gene's germline CDR1 is LNHDA and CDR2 SQIVND (reference sequence). Losses at the gene ends were 6 bases for V and 3 bases for J; bases not matched to a gene: 5. The CDR3 covers 13 residues. The CDR3 here is CASREGASYEQYF. The CDR3 DNA reads as TGTGCCAGTAGAGAGGGGGCTAGCTACGAGCAGTACTTC.

The chain links TRBV7-3 to TRBJ1-1, with D perhaps TRBD1 (5 bases). CDR3 length equals 14 residues. The germline V gene has CDR1 SGHTA and CDR2 FQGTGA. V was pared by 5 bases and J by 5 bases, with 15 bases between. The CDR3 DNA reads as TGTGCCAGCAGCCCGACGGGGCGAGGGACTGAAGCTTTCTTT. Its protein is CASSPTGRGTEAFF.

This clone was detected only once. V gene TRBV4-3 combines with J gene TRBJ2-1; 8 bases are a match to TRBD2. The length of the CDR3 is 16 residues. CDR1 is LGHNA and CDR2 is YSLEER in the germline V gene. V shed 4 bases and J 8 bases; nucleotides not matched to a gene: 13. The CDR3 region is CASSPSSSGSGHEQFF. Here the CDR3 DNA reads TGCGCCAGCAGCCCAAGCTCCAGCGGGAGTGGCCATGAGCAGTTCTTC.

The CDR3 region has the DNA TGTGCCAGTAGTATAGCTGAAAGACTGGGGCCCCAGCATTTT. It specifies CASSIAERLGPQHF. The J gene is TRBJ1-5, the V gene TRBV19, with unresolved D. Trimming left V 1 base short and J 9 bases short, with 13 bases between. Germline V gene sequence: CDR1 LNHDA, CDR2 SQIVND (reference sequence). This CDR3 region has 14 residues.

This chain links TRBV11-3 with TRBJ1-3, with 7 bases fitting TRBD1. After removal of 5 bases from V and 5 bases from J, the junction contained 3 bases not matched to a gene. Germline loops: CDR1 SGHNT, CDR2 YENEEA. The CDR3 is 13 amino acids. The CDR3 DNA sequence: TGTGCCAGCAGCGGGGACAGCCGAAACACCATATATTTT. This translates into CASSGDSRNTIYF.

A remark on this clone: The same CDR3 can be traced to other DNA sequences in this sample. The J gene is TRBJ2-5, the V gene TRBV9, with no clear D. Trimming stripped 3 bases from V and 3 bases from J, with 6 bases between. This CDR3 has 12 amino acids. Germline lookup yields CDR1 SGDLS and CDR2 YYNGEE. The CDR3 loop is CASSGLEETQYF. The CDR3, as DNA: TGTGCCAGCAGCGGATTAGAAGAGACCCAGTACTTC.

The rearrangement joins TRBV19 to TRBJ2-3; the D gene is possibly TRBD2 (6 bases). The CDR3 totals 15 residues. Trimming pared 5 bases from V and 3 bases from J, leaving 15 bases between. Germline V gene sequence: CDR1 LNHDA, CDR2 SQIVND (reference sequence). The chain's CDR3 is CASSLIAEGTDTQYF. The CDR3 DNA follows: TGTGCCAGTAGTCTTATAGCGGAAGGTACAGATACGCAGTATTTT.

The V and J genes are TRBV5-4 and TRBJ2-5, with 9 bases fitting TRBD1. CDR1 and CDR2 from the germline V gene are SGHNT and YYREEE (reference sequence). This CDR3 is 15 amino acids long. Losses at the gene ends were 4 bases for V and 5 bases for J; bases not matched to a gene: 9. In DNA, the CDR3 is TGTGCCAGCAGCCGTACGGGACAGGGAGAGGAGACCCAGTACTTC. Residues: CASSRTGQGEETQYF.

This chain uses TRBV10-1 with TRBJ2-2, with D unclear. V gave up 9 bases and J gave up 3 bases, with 5 bases separating them. The germline CDR1 and CDR2 sequences are WNHNN and SYGVQD (reference sequence). This CDR3 spans 11 amino acids. As DNA, the CDR3 is TGCGCCAGGTCGGACACCGGGGAGCTGTTTTTT. Encoded protein: CARSDTGELFF.

The chain joins TRBV30 to TRBJ2-7; TRBD1 might be the D (5 bases). V lost 0 bases, J lost 2 bases, and 8 bases lay in between. Germline V gene lookup returns CDR1 GTSNPN and CDR2 SVGIG (reference sequence). The length of the CDR3 is 13 residues. CDR3 DNA: TGTGCCTGGAGTGTCCTACAGGCCTACGAGCAGTACTTC. It translates to CAWSVLQAYEQYF.

V is TRBV13 and J is TRBJ2-7, with TRBD2 identical over 10 bases. Germline CDR1 is PRHDT and CDR2 is FYEKMQ (reference sequence). V lost 3 bases, J lost 6 bases, and 5 bases stayed unmatched. CDR3 size: 14 residues. This CDR3 is CASSLVLAGVEQYF. The CDR3 bases are TGTGCCAGCAGCTTGGTTCTAGCGGGAGTCGAGCAGTACTTC.

This clone was observed once. The V gene is TRBV25-1, the J gene TRBJ2-5, with 10 positions matching TRBD2. The CDR3 is 17 amino acids. Germline values: CDR1 MGHDK, CDR2 SYGVNS. V lost 0 bases to trimming and J lost 3 bases; unmatched junction nucleotides: 7. CDR3 nucleotides: TGTGCCAGCAGTGAATATACAACCCTAGCGGGGGAAGAGACCCAGTACTTC. This gives the protein CASSEYTTLAGEETQYF.